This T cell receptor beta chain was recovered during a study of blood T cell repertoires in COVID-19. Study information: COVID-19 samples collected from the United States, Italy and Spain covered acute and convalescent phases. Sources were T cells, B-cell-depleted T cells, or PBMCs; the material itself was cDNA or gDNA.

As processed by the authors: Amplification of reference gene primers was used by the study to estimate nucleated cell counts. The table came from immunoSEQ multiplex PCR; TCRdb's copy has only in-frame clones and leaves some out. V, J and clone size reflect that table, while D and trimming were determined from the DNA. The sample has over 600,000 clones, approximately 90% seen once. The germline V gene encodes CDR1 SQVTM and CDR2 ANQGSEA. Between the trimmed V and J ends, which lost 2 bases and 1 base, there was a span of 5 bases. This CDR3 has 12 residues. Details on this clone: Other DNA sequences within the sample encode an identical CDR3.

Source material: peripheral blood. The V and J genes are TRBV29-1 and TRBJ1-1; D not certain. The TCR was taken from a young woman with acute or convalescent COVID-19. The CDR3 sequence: CSVETGNTEAFF. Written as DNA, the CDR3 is TGCAGCGTTGAAACCGGGAACACTGAAGCTTTCTTT.